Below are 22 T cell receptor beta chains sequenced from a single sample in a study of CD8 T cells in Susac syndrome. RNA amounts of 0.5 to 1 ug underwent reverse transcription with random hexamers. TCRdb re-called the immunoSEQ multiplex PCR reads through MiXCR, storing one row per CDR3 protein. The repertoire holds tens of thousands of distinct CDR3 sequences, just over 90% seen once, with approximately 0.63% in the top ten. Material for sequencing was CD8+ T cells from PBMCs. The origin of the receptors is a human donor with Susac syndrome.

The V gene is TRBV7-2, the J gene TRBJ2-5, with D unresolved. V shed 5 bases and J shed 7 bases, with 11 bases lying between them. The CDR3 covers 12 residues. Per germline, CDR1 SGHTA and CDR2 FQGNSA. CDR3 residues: CASSPNGVTQYF. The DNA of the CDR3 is TGTGCCAGCAGCCCTAACGGCGTGACCCAGTACTTC.

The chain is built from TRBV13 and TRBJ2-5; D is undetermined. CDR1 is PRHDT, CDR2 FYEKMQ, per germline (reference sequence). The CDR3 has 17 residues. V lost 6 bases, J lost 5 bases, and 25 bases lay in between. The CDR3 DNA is TGTGCCAGCAGTGAGTATAACTGGATCATCGTCGACGAGACCCAGTACTTC. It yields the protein CASSEYNWIIVDETQYF.

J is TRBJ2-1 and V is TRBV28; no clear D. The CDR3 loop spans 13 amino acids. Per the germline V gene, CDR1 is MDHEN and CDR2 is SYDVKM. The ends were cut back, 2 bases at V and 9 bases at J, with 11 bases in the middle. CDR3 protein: CASSLEISPEQFF. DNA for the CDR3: TGTGCCAGCAGTTTAGAAATATCCCCTGAGCAGTTCTTC.

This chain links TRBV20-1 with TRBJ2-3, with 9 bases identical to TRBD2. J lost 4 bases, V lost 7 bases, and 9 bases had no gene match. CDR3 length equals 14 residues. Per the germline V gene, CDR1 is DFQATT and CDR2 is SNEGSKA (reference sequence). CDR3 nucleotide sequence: TGCAGTGTAGGTGGGCGGGGGGGCCCAGATACGCAGTATTTT. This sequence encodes CSVGGRGGPDTQYF.

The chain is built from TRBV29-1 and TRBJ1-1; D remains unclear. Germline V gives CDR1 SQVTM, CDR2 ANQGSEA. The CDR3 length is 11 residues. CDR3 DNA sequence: TGCATCGTGTGGGAGGGCCTTGAAGCTTTCTTT. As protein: CIVWEGLEAFF.

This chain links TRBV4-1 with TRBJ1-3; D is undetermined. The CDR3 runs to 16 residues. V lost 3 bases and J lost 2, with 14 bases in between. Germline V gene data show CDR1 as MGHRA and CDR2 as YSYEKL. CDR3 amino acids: CASSHATGLAGNTIYF. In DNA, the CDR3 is TGCGCCAGCAGCCACGCGACGGGTTTAGCTGGAAACACCATATATTTT.

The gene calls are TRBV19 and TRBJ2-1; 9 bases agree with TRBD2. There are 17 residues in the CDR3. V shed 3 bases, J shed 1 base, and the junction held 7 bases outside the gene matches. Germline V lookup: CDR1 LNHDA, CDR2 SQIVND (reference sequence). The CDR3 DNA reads TGTGCCAGTAGTATTGGGACTAGCCTCGAGTCCTACAATGAGCAGTTCTTC. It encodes CASSIGTSLESYNEQFF.

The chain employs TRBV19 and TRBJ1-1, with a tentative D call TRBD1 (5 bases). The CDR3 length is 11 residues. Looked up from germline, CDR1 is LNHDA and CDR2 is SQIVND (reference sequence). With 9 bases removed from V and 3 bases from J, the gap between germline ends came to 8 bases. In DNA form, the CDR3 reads TGTGCCAGCGAGACAGACACTGAAGCTTTCTTT. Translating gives CASETDTEAFF.

The CDR3 bases are TGTGCCAGCAGTTTACAGGACAAGCTGGGAGCTTTCTTT. Amino acids: CASSLQDKLGAFF. The chain is built from TRBV28 and TRBJ1-1; a possible D gene is TRBD1 (5 bases). The CDR3 consists of 13 residues. Germline V gene sequence: CDR1 MDHEN, CDR2 SYDVKM. The V gene lost 2 bases and the J gene lost 10 bases, with 14 bases spanning the gap.

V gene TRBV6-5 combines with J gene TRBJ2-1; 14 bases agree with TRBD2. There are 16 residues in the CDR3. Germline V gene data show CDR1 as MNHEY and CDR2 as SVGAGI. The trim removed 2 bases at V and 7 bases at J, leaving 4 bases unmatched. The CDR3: CASSYTGLAGANEQFF. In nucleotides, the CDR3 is TGTGCCAGCAGTTACACGGGACTAGCGGGGGCGAATGAGCAGTTCTTC.

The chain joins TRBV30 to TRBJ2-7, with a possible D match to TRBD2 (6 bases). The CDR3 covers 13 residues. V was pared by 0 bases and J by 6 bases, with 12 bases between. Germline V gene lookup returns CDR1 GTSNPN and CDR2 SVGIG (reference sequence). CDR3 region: CAWSVRRGGEQYF. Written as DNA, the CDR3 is TGTGCCTGGAGTGTACGGAGGGGAGGCGAGCAGTACTTC.

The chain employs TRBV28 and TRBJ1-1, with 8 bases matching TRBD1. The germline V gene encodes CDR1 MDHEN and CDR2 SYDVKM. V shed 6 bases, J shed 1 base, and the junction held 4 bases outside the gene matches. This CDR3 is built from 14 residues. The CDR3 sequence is CASRPTGGNTEAFF. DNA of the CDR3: TGTGCCAGCAGACCTACAGGGGGGAACACTGAAGCTTTCTTT.

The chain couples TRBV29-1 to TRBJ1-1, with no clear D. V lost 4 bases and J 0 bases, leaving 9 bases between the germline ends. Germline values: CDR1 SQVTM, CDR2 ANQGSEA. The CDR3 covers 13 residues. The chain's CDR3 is CSVGTGLNTEAFF. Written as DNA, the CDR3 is TGCAGCGTTGGCACGGGTTTGAACACTGAAGCTTTCTTT.

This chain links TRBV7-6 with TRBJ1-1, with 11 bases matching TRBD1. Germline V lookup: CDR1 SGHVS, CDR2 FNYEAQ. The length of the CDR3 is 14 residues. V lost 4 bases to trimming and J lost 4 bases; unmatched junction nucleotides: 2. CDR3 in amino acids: CASSWGQGGTEAFF. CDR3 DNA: TGTGCCAGCAGCTGGGGACAGGGGGGCACTGAAGCTTTCTTT.

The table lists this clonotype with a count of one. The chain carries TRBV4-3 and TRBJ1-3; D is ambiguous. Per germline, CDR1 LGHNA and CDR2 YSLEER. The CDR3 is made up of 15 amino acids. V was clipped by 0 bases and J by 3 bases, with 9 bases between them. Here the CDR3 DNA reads TGCGCCAGCAGCCAAGATTATACACGTGGAAACACCATATATTTT. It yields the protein CASSQDYTRGNTIYF.

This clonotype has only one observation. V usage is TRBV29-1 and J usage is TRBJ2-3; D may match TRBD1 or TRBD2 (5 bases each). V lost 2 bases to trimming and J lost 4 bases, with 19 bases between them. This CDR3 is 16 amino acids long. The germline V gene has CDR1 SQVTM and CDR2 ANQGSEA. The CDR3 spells CSVESPGTVGSDTQYF. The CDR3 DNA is TGCAGCGTTGAATCTCCCGGGACGGTGGGATCAGATACGCAGTATTTT.

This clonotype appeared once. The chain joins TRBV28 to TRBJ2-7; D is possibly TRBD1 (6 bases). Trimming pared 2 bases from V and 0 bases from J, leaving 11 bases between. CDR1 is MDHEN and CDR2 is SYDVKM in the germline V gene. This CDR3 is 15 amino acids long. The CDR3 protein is CASSLGQSSSYEQYF. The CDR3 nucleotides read TGTGCCAGCAGTTTAGGACAGTCGTCCTCCTACGAGCAGTACTTC.

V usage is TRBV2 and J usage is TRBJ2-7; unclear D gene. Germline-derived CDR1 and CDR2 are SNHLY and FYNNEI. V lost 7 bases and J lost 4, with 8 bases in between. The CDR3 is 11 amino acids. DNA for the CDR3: TGTGCCAGCAAACCCTGGTACGAGCAGTACTTC. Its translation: CASKPWYEQYF.

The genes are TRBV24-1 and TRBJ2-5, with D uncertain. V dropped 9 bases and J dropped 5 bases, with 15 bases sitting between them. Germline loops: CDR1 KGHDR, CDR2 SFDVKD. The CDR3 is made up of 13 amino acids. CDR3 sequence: CATGLESEETQYF. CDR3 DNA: TGTGCCACCGGGTTGGAGTCGGAGGAGACCCAGTACTTC.

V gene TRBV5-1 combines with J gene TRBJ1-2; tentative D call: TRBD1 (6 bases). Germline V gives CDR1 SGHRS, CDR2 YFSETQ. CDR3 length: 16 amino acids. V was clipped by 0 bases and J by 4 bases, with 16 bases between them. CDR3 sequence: CASSLAGGGKVYGYTF. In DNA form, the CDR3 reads TGCGCCAGCAGCTTGGCTGGGGGGGGCAAAGTCTATGGCTACACCTTC.

The CDR3 sequence: CASTVGSKSYNEQFF. The CDR3 coding sequence is TGTGCCAGCACCGTGGGGAGTAAGTCCTACAATGAGCAGTTCTTC. The rearrangement uses TRBV27 and TRBJ2-1, with a possible D match to TRBD2 (5 bases). There are 15 residues in the CDR3. Germline V gene sequence: CDR1 MNHEY, CDR2 SMNVEV (reference sequence). V gave up 7 bases and J gave up 1 base, with 14 bases separating them.

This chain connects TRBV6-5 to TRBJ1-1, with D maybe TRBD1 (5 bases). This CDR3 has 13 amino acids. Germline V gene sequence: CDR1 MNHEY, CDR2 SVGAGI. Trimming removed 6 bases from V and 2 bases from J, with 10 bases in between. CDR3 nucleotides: TGTGCCAGCAGAGAGACAGAAAACACTGAAGCTTTCTTT. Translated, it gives CASRETENTEAFF.